These T cell receptor beta chains were read from a single sample in a study of blood T cell repertoires in COVID-19. Clones were sequenced by immunoSEQ multiplex PCR, and TCRdb holds only the in-frame ones, with some missing. The data show 70,000 to 95,000 clones, around 80% seen once. Sample: peripheral blood. The receptors shown here come from a human donor in a cohort sampled during active COVID-19. CDR3s include the opening cysteine and the closing phenylalanine or tryptophan. D genes are given only for firm matches. A row's size may be missing; if present it is once, few, many or a size class.

j_call,v_call,d_call,clone_size,cdr3_aa,cdr3_nt
TRBJ2-1,TRBV5-1,-,-,CASSLGQNYNEQFF,TGCGCCAGCAGCTTGGGGCAGAATTACAATGAGCAGTTCTTC
TRBJ2-3,TRBV10-1,-,-,CASSEAGLDTQYF,TGCGCCAGCAGTGAGGCAGGGTTAGATACGCAGTATTTT
TRBJ1-1,TRBV7-2,TRBD1,few,CASSLAGQGPTEAFF,TGTGCCAGCAGCTTAGCTGGACAGGGACCAACTGAAGCTTTCTTT
TRBJ1-6,TRBV5-8,-,-,CASSLGGVNSPLHF,TGTGCCAGCAGCCTCGGGGGGGTAAACTCACCCCTCCACTTT
TRBJ2-1,TRBV19,-,-,CASSLRLESNEQFF,TGTGCCAGTAGTTTACGACTAGAATCCAATGAGCAGTTCTTC
TRBJ2-3,TRBV5-1,TRBD2,-,CASSGSTAGTSGLDTQYF,TGCGCCAGCAGCGGGTCGACAGCCGGGACTAGCGGTTTGGATACGCAGTATTTT
TRBJ2-3,TRBV15,TRBD2,-,CASSTGGSTDTQYF,TGTGCCTCTTCCACGGGGGGTAGCACAGATACGCAGTATTTT
TRBJ2-5,TRBV19,TRBD2,-,CASSIWTSGGQETQYF,TGTGCCAGTAGTATCTGGACTAGCGGGGGGCAAGAGACCCAGTACTTC
TRBJ1-1,TRBV18,TRBD1,once,CASSNRDRAEAFF,TGTGCCAGCTCAAACCGGGACAGGGCTGAAGCTTTCTTT
TRBJ1-5,TRBV28,-,-,CASSLWDSGDSTPSQHF,TGTGCCAGCAGTTTATGGGATAGTGGCGACAGCACCCCGTCCCAGCATTTT
TRBJ2-6,TRBV7-3,-,-,CASSLTGGSGANVLTF,TGTGCCAGCAGCTTAACGGGGGGCTCTGGGGCCAACGTCCTGACTTTC